This T cell receptor (beta chain) was identified during a study of blood T cell repertoires in COVID-19. Across the whole study: From the United States, Italy and Spain came samples of acute and convalescent COVID-19.

This clone was counted a few times. The CDR3 extends over 16 amino acids. With 0 bases clipped from V and 5 bases from J, the junction kept 0 bases outside the gene matches. Germline V CDR1 and CDR2: SGHVS, FNYEAQ. Profiling relied on immunoSEQ multiplex PCR, and the TCRdb table lists in-frame clones only, not all of them. Here the sample spans fewer than 200,000 clones, 88% being singletons. Input material: PBMCs or T cells enriched from blood (not recorded which). The sequence was collected from a woman under 30 who had recovered from COVID-19. The rearrangement joins TRBV7-6 to TRBJ2-1; 14 bases map to TRBD2. The CDR3 protein is CASSLAGLAGDNEQFF. The CDR3 DNA reads as TGTGCCAGCAGCTTAGCGGGACTAGCGGGGGACAATGAGCAGTTCTTC.